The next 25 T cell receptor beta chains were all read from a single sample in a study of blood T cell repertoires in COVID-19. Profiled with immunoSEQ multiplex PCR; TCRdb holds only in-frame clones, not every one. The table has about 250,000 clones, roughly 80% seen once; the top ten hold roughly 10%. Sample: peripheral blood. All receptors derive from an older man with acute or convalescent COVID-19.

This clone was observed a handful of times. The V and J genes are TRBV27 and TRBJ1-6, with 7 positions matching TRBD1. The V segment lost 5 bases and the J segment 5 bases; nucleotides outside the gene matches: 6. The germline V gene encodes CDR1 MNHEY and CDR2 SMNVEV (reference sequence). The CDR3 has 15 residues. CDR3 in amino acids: CASSILQGNNSPLHF. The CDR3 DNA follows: TGTGCCAGCAGTATCTTACAGGGGAATAATTCACCCCTCCACTTT.

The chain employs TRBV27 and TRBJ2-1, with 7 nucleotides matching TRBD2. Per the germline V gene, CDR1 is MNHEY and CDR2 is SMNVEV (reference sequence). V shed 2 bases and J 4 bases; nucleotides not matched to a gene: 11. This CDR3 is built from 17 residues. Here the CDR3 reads CASSLRSGGRGYNEQFF. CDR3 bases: TGTGCCAGCAGTTTACGGTCCGGAGGGAGGGGTTACAATGAGCAGTTCTTC.

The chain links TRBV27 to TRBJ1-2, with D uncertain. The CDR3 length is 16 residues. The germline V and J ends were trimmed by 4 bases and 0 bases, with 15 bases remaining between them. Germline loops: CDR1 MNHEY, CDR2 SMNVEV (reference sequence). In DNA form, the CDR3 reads TGTGCCAGCAGTTCACTTCTTCTGACATCTAACTATGGCTACACCTTC. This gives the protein CASSSLLLTSNYGYTF.

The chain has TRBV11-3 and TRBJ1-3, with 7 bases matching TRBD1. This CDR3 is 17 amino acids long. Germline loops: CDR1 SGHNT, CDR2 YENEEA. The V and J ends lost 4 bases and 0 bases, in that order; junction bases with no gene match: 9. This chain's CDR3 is CASSSGTEDPSGNTIYF. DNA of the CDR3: TGTGCCAGCAGCTCCGGGACAGAGGACCCCTCTGGAAACACCATATATTTT.

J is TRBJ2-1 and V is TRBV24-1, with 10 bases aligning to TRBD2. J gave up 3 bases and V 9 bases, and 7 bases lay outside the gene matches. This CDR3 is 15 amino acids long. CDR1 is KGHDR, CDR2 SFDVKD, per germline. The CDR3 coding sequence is TGTGCCACCGCGGCCGGGACTAGCGACTACAATGAGCAGTTCTTC. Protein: CATAAGTSDYNEQFF.

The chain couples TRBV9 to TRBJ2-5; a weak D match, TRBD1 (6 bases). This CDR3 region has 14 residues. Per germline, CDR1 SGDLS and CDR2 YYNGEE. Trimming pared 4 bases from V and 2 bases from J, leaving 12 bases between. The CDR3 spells CASSYRASQETQYF. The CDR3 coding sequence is TGTGCCAGCAGCTACAGGGCATCGCAAGAGACCCAGTACTTC.

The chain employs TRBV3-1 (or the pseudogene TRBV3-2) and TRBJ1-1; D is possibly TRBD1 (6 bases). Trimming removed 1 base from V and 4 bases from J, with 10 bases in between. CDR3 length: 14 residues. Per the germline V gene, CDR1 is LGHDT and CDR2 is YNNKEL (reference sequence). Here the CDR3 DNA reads TGTGCCAGCAGCCAAGGCCTCAGGGGCACTGAAGCTTTCTTT. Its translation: CASSQGLRGTEAFF.

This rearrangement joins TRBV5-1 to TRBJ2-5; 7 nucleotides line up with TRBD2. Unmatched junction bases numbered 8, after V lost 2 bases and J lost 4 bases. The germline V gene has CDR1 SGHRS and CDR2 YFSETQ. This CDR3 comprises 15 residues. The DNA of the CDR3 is TGCGCCAGCAGCTTCGGGGGAGGGCCCTCAGAGACCCAGTACTTC. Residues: CASSFGGGPSETQYF.

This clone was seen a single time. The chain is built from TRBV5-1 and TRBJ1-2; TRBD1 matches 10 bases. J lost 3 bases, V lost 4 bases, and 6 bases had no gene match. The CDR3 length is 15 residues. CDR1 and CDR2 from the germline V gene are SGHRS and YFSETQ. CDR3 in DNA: TGCGCCAGCAGCACCGGGACAGGGGTGGACTATGGCTACACCTTC. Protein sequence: CASSTGTGVDYGYTF.

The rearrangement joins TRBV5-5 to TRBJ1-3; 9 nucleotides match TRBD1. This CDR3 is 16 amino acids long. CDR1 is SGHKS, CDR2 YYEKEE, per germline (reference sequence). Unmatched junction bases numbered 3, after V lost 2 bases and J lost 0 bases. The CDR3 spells CASSFDRGFSGNTIYF. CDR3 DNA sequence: TGTGCCAGCAGCTTCGACAGGGGGTTCTCTGGAAACACCATATATTTT.

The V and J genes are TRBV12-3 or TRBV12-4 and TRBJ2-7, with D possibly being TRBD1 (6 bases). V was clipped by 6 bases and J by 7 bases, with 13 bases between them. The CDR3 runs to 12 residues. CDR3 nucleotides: TGTGCCAGCAGACCACAGGGTTGGGAGCAGTACTTC. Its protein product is CASRPQGWEQYF.

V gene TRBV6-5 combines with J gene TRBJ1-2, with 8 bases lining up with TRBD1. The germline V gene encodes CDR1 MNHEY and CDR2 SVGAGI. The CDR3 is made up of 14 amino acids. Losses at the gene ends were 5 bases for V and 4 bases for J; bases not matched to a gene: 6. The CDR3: CASSPGTGFYGYTF. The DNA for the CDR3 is TGTGCCAGCAGTCCCGGGACAGGTTTCTATGGCTACACCTTC.

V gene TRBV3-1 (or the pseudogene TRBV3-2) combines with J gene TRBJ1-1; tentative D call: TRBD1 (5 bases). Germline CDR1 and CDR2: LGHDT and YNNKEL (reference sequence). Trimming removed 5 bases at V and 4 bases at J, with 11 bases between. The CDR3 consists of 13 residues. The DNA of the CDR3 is TGTGCCAGCAGCTCGGGGGTGGGCACTGAAGCTTTCTTT. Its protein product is CASSSGVGTEAFF.

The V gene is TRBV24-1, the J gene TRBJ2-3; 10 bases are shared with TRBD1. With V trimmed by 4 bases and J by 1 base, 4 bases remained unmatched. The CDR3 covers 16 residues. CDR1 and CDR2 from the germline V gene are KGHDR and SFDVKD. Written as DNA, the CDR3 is TGTGCCACCAGTGACGCCGGGACAGGGGGCACAGATACGCAGTATTTT. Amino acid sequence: CATSDAGTGGTDTQYF.

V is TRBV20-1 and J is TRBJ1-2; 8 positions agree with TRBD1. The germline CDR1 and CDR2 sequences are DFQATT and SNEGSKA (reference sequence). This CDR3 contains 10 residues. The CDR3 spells CRPGGASYTF. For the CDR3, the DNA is TGCAGACCAGGGGGCGCAAGCTACACCTTC.

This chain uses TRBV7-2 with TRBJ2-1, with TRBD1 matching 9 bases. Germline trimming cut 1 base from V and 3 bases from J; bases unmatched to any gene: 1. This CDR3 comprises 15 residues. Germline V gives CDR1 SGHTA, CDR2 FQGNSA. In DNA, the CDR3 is TGTGCCAGCAGCTTAGAGGGACAGGGCTACAATGAGCAGTTCTTC. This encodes CASSLEGQGYNEQFF.

CDR3 sequence reads: CASKSGLLGGYTF. CDR3 nucleotide sequence: TGTGCCAGTAAGAGTGGACTCCTGGGCGGCTACACCTTC. The chain employs TRBV19 and TRBJ1-2; no definite D call. V was trimmed by 7 bases and J by 8 bases, leaving 17 bases between them. This CDR3 spans 13 amino acids. Germline V gives CDR1 LNHDA, CDR2 SQIVND (reference sequence). Supplemented by reference TRBV19 and TRBJ1-2, the full variable domain reads DGGITQSPKYLFRKEGQNVTLSCEQNLNHDAMYWYRQDPGQGLRLIYYSQIVNDFQKGDIAEGYSVSREKKESFPLTVTSAQKNPTAFYLCASKSGLLGGYTFGSGTRLTVV.

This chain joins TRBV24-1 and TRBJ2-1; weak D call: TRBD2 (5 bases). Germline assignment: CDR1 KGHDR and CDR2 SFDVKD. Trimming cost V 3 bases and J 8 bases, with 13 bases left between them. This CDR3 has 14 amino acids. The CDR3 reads CATSDRTFSDEQFF. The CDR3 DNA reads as TGTGCCACCAGTGATCGGACTTTCTCCGATGAGCAGTTCTTC.

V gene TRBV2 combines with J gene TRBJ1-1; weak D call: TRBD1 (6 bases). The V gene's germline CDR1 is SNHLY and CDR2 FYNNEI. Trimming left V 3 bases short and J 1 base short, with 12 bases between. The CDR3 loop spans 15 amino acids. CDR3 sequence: CASSEGAWQNTEAFF. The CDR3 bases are TGTGCCAGCAGTGAGGGGGCTTGGCAGAACACTGAAGCTTTCTTT.

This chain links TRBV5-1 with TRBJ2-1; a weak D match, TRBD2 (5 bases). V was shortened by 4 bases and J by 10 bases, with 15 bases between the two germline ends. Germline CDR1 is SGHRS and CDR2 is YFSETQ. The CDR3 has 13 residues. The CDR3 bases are TGCGCCAGCAGCCTCGGACCGGGCGGGGAGCAGTTCTTC. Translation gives CASSLGPGGEQFF.

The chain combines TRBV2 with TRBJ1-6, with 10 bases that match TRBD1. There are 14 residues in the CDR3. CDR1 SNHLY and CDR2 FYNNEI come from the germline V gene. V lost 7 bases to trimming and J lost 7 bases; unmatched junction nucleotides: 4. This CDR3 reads CASTRTGGNSPLHF. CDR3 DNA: TGTGCCAGCACCAGGACAGGGGGAAATTCACCCCTCCACTTT.

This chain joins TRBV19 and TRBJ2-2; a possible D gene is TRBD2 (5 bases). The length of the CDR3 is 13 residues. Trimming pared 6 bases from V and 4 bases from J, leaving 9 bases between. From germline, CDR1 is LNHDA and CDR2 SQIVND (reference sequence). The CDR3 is CASRRVGTGELFF. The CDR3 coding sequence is TGTGCCAGTAGGAGGGTGGGCACCGGGGAGCTGTTTTTT.

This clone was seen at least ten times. CDR3 bases: TGTGCCAGCACCTCTGGTGCAGTAAGAACTAATGAAAAACTGTTTTTT. Its translation is CASTSGAVRTNEKLFF. The gene calls are TRBV28 and TRBJ1-4; D gene unclear. V shed 7 bases and J shed 1 base, with 16 bases lying between them. CDR3 size: 16 residues. Germline loops: CDR1 MDHEN, CDR2 SYDVKM.

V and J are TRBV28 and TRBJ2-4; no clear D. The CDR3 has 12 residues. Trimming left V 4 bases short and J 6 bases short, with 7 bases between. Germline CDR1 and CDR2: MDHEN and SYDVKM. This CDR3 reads CASSSTANIQYF. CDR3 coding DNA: TGTGCCAGCAGTTCTACCGCAAACATTCAGTACTTC.

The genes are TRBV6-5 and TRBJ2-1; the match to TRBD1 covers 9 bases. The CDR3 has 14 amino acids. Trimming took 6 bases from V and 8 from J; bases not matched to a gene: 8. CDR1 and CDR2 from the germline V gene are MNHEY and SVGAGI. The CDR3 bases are TGTGCCAGCAGGATACAGGGGGCGGGGGATGAGCAGTTCTTC. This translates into CASRIQGAGDEQFF.